This entry describes one T cell receptor (beta chain). What it recognizes is unknown. Noted time point: patch test 1, 2 weeks after DPC sensitization. Documented treatment: therapeutic diphenylcyclopropenone sensitization with weekly scalp DPC. The sample originates from a study of human T cells and chemical hapten exposure. A single record per CDR3 protein comes from TCRdb applying MiXCR to the RACE reads. The sample holds around 160,000 distinct CDR3 sequences, roughly 15% seen once. Study results and limitations: High-frequency TCRs, those above 1 in 1000, stayed the same after DPC sensitization.

Trimming removed 4 bases at V and 5 bases at J, with 10 bases between. The germline CDR1 and CDR2 sequences are SGHTA and FQGTGA. CDR3 length: 13 residues. Sample: whole blood, taken in connection with sensitization to the hapten diphenylcyclopropenone (DPC). The V call is TRBV7-3, the J call TRBJ2-3; the D is unclear. The origin of this receptor is a woman in her 30s with alopecia areata. Some clones in this sample may be carry-over from other donors' samples. The CDR3 nucleotides are TGTGCCAGCAGCTCCCTCCCCCTAGATACGCAGTATTTT. It yields the protein CASSSLPLDTQYF.